This T cell receptor (beta chain) was recovered during a study of blood T cell repertoires in COVID-19. The wider study: The origin of the acute and convalescent COVID-19 samples was the United States, Italy and Spain.

Recruitment covered about 26 US areas and drew participants whose ages spanned roughly 18 to 100 years. Assignments of participants to cohorts depended upon their own reported clinical history. Libraries were prepared by immunoSEQ multiplex PCR; TCRdb keeps only in-frame clonotypes and omits some of them. The sample lists about 430,000 clones, over 75% seen once, with roughly 0.97% in the top ten. V lost 0 bases and J lost 4; bases outside the gene matches: 8. CDR1 SGDLS and CDR2 YYNGEE come from the germline V gene. This CDR3 comprises 17 residues. V gene TRBV9 combines with J gene TRBJ2-3; TRBD2 aligns across 10 bases. The TCR comes from a young woman with acute COVID-19. Sample: PBMCs or T cells enriched from blood (not recorded which). The CDR3 is CASSVAGSGGHSDTQYF. The CDR3 region has the DNA TGTGCCAGCAGCGTAGCTGGTAGCGGGGGGCACTCAGATACGCAGTATTTT.